Ten or more counts support the clone carrying this T cell receptor (beta chain). Sequencing was performed with immunoSEQ multiplex PCR; in TCRdb, only in-frame clones are kept and a portion is missing. The data hold hundreds of thousands of clones, with roughly 74% observed a single time. The data are from a study of cytotoxic CD8 clonotypes in ibrutinib-treated CLL. This CDR3 contains 17 residues. Germline loops: CDR1 SNHLY, CDR2 FYNNEI. The V and J ends lost 4 bases and 7 bases respectively, with 22 bases between them. The clonotype originates from a human donor with chronic lymphocytic leukemia. Sequences were derived from PBMCs, sampled after 24 months of ibrutinib treatment. The rearrangement uses TRBV2 and TRBJ2-2; TRBD2 might be the D (7 bases). In nucleotides, the CDR3 is TGTGCCAGCAGTGGTGGGGAGGGGCGCACAGGGATCGGGGAGCTGTTTTTT. It codes for CASSGGEGRTGIGELFF.